The entry below describes one T cell receptor beta chain. Its antigen specificity is not known. The record has no base qualities; no much larger clone is one base away. TCR beta chain CDR3 regions were sequenced from genomic DNA using the immunoSEQ assay. Rearranged VDJ segments were amplified with primers annealing to V and J segments. The study's own analysis went as follows. The ImmunoSeq Analyzer software was used to calculate clonality and richness metrics. Clones with differential abundance between regions were identified with Fisher's exact test combined with a beta-binomial method for additional stringency. Entries here come from immuneACCESS through TCRdb and include only in-frame sequences with V and J called. Some clones fail to appear in such tables; in the studies checked, an unresolved V gene covers under half of the shortfall, and the cause of the remainder is unknown. V and J calls and clone size are given by that table; D and trimming were obtained from the DNA. The sample data list 20,000 to 25,000 clones, and roughly 66% of these were observed just once. The ten largest clonotypes hold approximately 17% of the sample.

Every patient had early-stage hepatocellular carcinoma and went to surgical resection without receiving any prior therapy. None of the sampled areas showed macroscopic evidence of necrosis or hemorrhage. TCR sequencing (ImmunoSeq) was performed on multiple regions from a couple of patients. Frozen resection tissue samples were collected at a distance of at least 1 cm from each other. Samples with the label N were taken from nontumoral liver tissue next to the tumor. Genomic DNA was extracted from bulk tissue using the DNeasy blood and tissue kit. There are 16 amino acids in the CDR3, from cysteine to phenylalanine inclusive. Kept here is only the CDR3 DNA, which spans 48 bases and is read in frame from base 1. Here V drops 5 bases and J drops 7 bases, and the junction holds 13 bases not matched to any gene. Reading the germline V gene (reference sequence) gives CDR1 LNHDA and CDR2 SQIVND. The data originate from a study of intratumoral heterogeneity in liver cancer. About the study as a whole: Across the full 14-patient cohort, most patients were male and a median age of 63 years was recorded. RNA-seq, DNA sequencing, TCR-seq and SNP array data from multiple regions of hepatocellular carcinoma specimens were combined in the study to investigate intratumor heterogeneity. The full cohort included some 74 multiregional samples from 14 HCC patients, consisting of 51 tumoral regions and 20 adjacent nontumoral regions. Summary of the overall study and its limitations: The authors acknowledged a relatively low patient number and under-sampled tumor-infiltrating lymphocyte representation as limitations.

This specimen consisted of tumor-adjacent normal tissue, obtained before any cancer treatment. The receptor comes from a woman aged 70-85 years with hepatocellular carcinoma. Rearrangement joined TRBV19 to TRBJ1-3, with TRBD1 matching 8 junction bases. The DNA sequence is TGTGCCAGTAGTCCCGCCTTCGGACAGGGCTTGAACACCATATATTTT. Its coded protein is CASSPAFGQGLNTIYF. Beyond the CDR3, the reference TRBV19 and TRBJ1-3 genes provide the residues; the full variable domain reads: DGGITQSPKYLFRKEGQNVTLSCEQNLNHDAMYWYRQDPGQGLRLIYYSQIVNDFQKGDIAEGYSVSREKKESFPLTVTSAQKNPTAFYLCASSPAFGQGLNTIYFGEGSWLTVV.